A selection of T cell receptor beta chains follows, all from one sample in a study of early T cells in non-severe SARS-CoV-2 infection. Each CDR3 protein is one row after TCRdb ran MiXCR on the 5' RACE reads. The data show about 80,000 distinct CDR3 sequences, 12% seen once. The sample consisted of whole blood. These receptors all stem from an adult who was a healthcare worker with PCR-confirmed SARS-CoV-2 infection or an uninfected control (not recorded which). Each CDR3 is given with its conserved first and last residue. Each record gives: clone size, V gene, J gene, D gene, CDR3 DNA, CDR3 protein. A D gene is named only where the DNA matches it firmly. Only part of the rows carry a size: once, few, many, or a class if the clone is expanded.

size: NA
V: TRBV7-9
J: TRBJ2-7
D: TRBD2
DNA: TGTGCCAGCAGTTTAGAGCTAGCGGGCGGCAAAGGGCAGTACTTC
CDR3: CASSLELAGGKGQYF

size: NA
V: TRBV4-1
J: TRBJ1-2
D: NA
DNA: TGCGCCAGCAGCCAAGAGGAATATGGCTACACCTTC
CDR3: CASSQEEYGYTF

size: NA
V: TRBV5-5
J: TRBJ2-1
D: TRBD1
DNA: TGTGCCAGCAGCAGGGGACAGGGGGCCTTGAGCTCCTACAATGAGCAGTTCTTC
CDR3: CASSRGQGALSSYNEQFF

size: many
V: TRBV6-5
J: TRBJ2-1
D: TRBD2
DNA: TGTGCCAGCAGTCGTAGGACTAGCGGGAGGTCCTACAATGAGCAGTTCTTC
CDR3: CASSRRTSGRSYNEQFF

size: many
V: TRBV5-1
J: TRBJ2-7
D: NA
DNA: TGCGCCAGCAGCTTGGATGGGGTACGCTCCTACGAGCAGTACTTC
CDR3: CASSLDGVRSYEQYF

size: NA
V: TRBV12-2
J: TRBJ2-1
D: NA
DNA: TGTGCAAGTCGCCTAGCCCGGGGGGAGGGCCTCCCCATTATTTACAATGAGCAGTTCTTC
CDR3: CASRLARGEGLPIIYNEQFF

size: few
V: TRBV7-7
J: TRBJ1-3
D: NA
DNA: TGTGCCAGCAGCAGCACGGCTGGAAACACCATATATTTT
CDR3: CASSSTAGNTIYF

size: many
V: TRBV5-1
J: TRBJ2-3
D: TRBD2
DNA: TGCGCCAGCAGCGCCGGGAGGGCCGATGATACGCAGTATTTT
CDR3: CASSAGRADDTQYF

size: NA
V: TRBV29-1
J: TRBJ2-1
D: TRBD2
DNA: TGCAGCATCCAAGGGCTAGCGGGAGTCAATGAGCAGTTCTTC
CDR3: CSIQGLAGVNEQFF

size: NA
V: TRBV20-1
J: TRBJ2-7
D: NA
DNA: TGCAGTGTAAGGGCAGTGAGGGGGTTCCCCTACGAGCAGTACTTC
CDR3: CSVRAVRGFPYEQYF

size: NA
V: TRBV4-1
J: TRBJ2-7
D: NA
DNA: TGCGCCAGCAGCCAAGACACTTACTACGAGCAGTACTTC
CDR3: CASSQDTYYEQYF

size: NA
V: TRBV19
J: TRBJ1-2
D: NA
DNA: TGTGCCAGTAGTATATGGGAGGGAGCTGGCTATGGCTACACCTTC
CDR3: CASSIWEGAGYGYTF

size: few
V: TRBV5-1
J: TRBJ1-1
D: TRBD1
DNA: TGCGCCAGCAGCTTCGCCGGGACAGGCGTCCAGGAAGCTTTCTTT
CDR3: CASSFAGTGVQEAFF

size: few
V: TRBV6-1
J: TRBJ2-2
D: NA
DNA: TGTGCCAGCAGTGAATGGCCCGGGGAGCTGTTTTTT
CDR3: CASSEWPGELFF

size: NA
V: TRBV7-3
J: TRBJ2-2
D: TRBD2
DNA: TGTGCCAGCAGCCCCGGGCGACTAGCGGGGACCGGGGAGCTGTTTTTT
CDR3: CASSPGRLAGTGELFF

size: NA
V: TRBV2
J: TRBJ2-1
D: TRBD1
DNA: TGTGCCAGCAGTGCCAGGGGGAACTACAATGAGCAGTTCTTC
CDR3: CASSARGNYNEQFF

size: NA
V: TRBV5-1
J: TRBJ2-5
D: TRBD2
DNA: TGCGCCAGCAGCTTGATGGCTAGCGGGAAGCTGGAGACCCAGTACTTC
CDR3: CASSLMASGKLETQYF

size: many
V: TRBV30
J: TRBJ2-7
D: TRBD2
DNA: TGTGCCTGGAGTCCTGGTTGGGGGGGTTCCTACGAGCAGTACTTC
CDR3: CAWSPGWGGSYEQYF

size: few
V: TRBV29-1
J: TRBJ2-3
D: TRBD1
DNA: TGCAGCGAGGGGGCCAGCACAGATACGCAGTATTTT
CDR3: CSEGASTDTQYF

size: NA
V: TRBV7-3
J: TRBJ2-5
D: TRBD2
DNA: TGTGCCAGCAGCCCTCGGACTAGCGGGATGGAGACCCAGTACTTC
CDR3: CASSPRTSGMETQYF

size: NA
V: TRBV28
J: TRBJ1-3
D: NA
DNA: TGTGCCAGCACCCGCGTCGGGGACGGAAACACCATATATTTT
CDR3: CASTRVGDGNTIYF

size: NA
V: TRBV3-1
J: TRBJ2-2
D: TRBD2
DNA: TGTGCCAGCAGCCAAGAGTCACTAGCGGGAGTTACCGGGGAGCTGTTTTTT
CDR3: CASSQESLAGVTGELFF

size: NA
V: TRBV11-2
J: TRBJ2-7
D: TRBD1
DNA: TGTGCCAGCAGCTTAGAACCAGGGGGCTACGAGCAGTACTTC
CDR3: CASSLEPGGYEQYF

size: many
V: TRBV28
J: TRBJ2-1
D: NA
DNA: TGTGCCAGCAGTTCTACTAGAAACTCCTACAATGAGCAGTTCTTC
CDR3: CASSSTRNSYNEQFF

size: few
V: TRBV14
J: TRBJ2-4
D: NA
DNA: TGTGCCAGCAGCGTTAGCGGTGGAAACATTCAGTACTTC
CDR3: CASSVSGGNIQYF

size: NA
V: TRBV2
J: TRBJ2-7
D: NA
DNA: TGTGCCAGCAGTTTACTCCCGTCCTACGAGCAGTACTTC
CDR3: CASSLLPSYEQYF

size: NA
V: TRBV5-1
J: TRBJ2-1
D: TRBD2
DNA: TGCGCCAGCGGATTGGGACTAGCGGGAGCGGTAGGTGAGCAGTTCTTC
CDR3: CASGLGLAGAVGEQFF

size: few
V: TRBV9
J: TRBJ2-2
D: NA
DNA: NA
CDR3: CAAARLTPGSCFF

size: NA
V: TRBV5-1
J: TRBJ1-2
D: NA
DNA: TGCGCCAGCAGCTTGGGCGGCGCGGACTATGGCTACACCTTC
CDR3: CASSLGGADYGYTF

size: NA
V: TRBV5-1
J: TRBJ2-1
D: NA
DNA: TGCGCCAGCAGCTGGGGAATCTACAATGAGCAGTTCTTC
CDR3: CASSWGIYNEQFF

size: NA
V: TRBV15
J: TRBJ2-3
D: NA
DNA: TGTGCCACCAGCAGAGCCGGGCCAGGGGATACGCAGTATTTT
CDR3: CATSRAGPGDTQYF

size: NA
V: TRBV28
J: TRBJ2-1
D: TRBD1
DNA: TGTGCCAGCAGTTTCTTGGACAGGGGAAATGAGCAGTTCTTC
CDR3: CASSFLDRGNEQFF

size: NA
V: TRBV2
J: TRBJ1-2
D: NA
DNA: TGTGCCAGCAGCGCAGCTAACTATGGCTACACCTTC
CDR3: CASSAANYGYTF

size: many
V: TRBV24-1
J: TRBJ2-1
D: NA
DNA: TGTGCCACCAGTGATTTTCGGCTGGCCGCCTACAATGAGCAGTTCTTC
CDR3: CATSDFRLAAYNEQFF

size: NA
V: TRBV28
J: TRBJ2-7
D: NA
DNA: TGTGCCAGCAGGGGACCGAACTACGAGCAGTACTTC
CDR3: CASRGPNYEQYF

size: few
V: TRBV20-1
J: TRBJ2-7
D: NA
DNA: TGCAGTGCTAGACCCTTTGCGGGGGAGCAGTACTTC
CDR3: CSARPFAGEQYF

size: NA
V: TRBV4-2
J: TRBJ2-1
D: TRBD2
DNA: TGTGCCAGCAGCCACCCGGGACTAGCGGGAGGTCGGGATGAGCAGTTCTTC
CDR3: CASSHPGLAGGRDEQFF

size: few
V: TRBV3-1
J: TRBJ1-1
D: NA
DNA: TGTGCCAGCAGCCAAGGGGGGGTCGGAAACACTGAAGCTTTCTTT
CDR3: CASSQGGVGNTEAFF

size: many
V: TRBV20-1
J: TRBJ2-1
D: TRBD2
DNA: TGCAGTGCCTCTACCCGGACTAGCGGGAGCCATGAGCAGTTCTTC
CDR3: CSASTRTSGSHEQFF

size: NA
V: TRBV10-2
J: TRBJ2-7
D: NA
DNA: TGCGCCAGCAGTGAGTACCTAACGTACTTC
CDR3: CASSEYLTYF

size: NA
V: TRBV12-3/TRBV12-4
J: TRBJ1-5
D: TRBD1
DNA: TGTGCCAGCAGCGCGGGACAGCCCAATCAGCCCCAGCATTTT
CDR3: CASSAGQPNQPQHF

size: many
V: TRBV20-1
J: TRBJ1-5
D: NA
DNA: TGCAGTGCTAGGGACAGCCCTATCCAGCATTTT
CDR3: CSARDSPIQHF

size: many
V: TRBV28
J: TRBJ2-1
D: TRBD2
DNA: TGTGCCAGCAGCGGAGCGGGGTACTCCTACAATGAGCAGTTCTTC
CDR3: CASSGAGYSYNEQFF

size: many
V: TRBV3-1
J: TRBJ2-1
D: TRBD2
DNA: TGTGCCAGCAGCCAAGATGCGGGAGGGCCGTGGAATGAGCAGTTCTTC
CDR3: CASSQDAGGPWNEQFF

size: NA
V: TRBV6-2/TRBV6-3
J: TRBJ2-5
D: NA
DNA: TGTGCCAGCAGGGAGCGTTTAGAGACCCAGTACTTC
CDR3: CASRERLETQYF

size: few
V: TRBV20-1
J: TRBJ2-3
D: NA
DNA: TGCAGTCCCGGGACTCTACGCACAGATACGCAGTATTTT
CDR3: CSPGTLRTDTQYF